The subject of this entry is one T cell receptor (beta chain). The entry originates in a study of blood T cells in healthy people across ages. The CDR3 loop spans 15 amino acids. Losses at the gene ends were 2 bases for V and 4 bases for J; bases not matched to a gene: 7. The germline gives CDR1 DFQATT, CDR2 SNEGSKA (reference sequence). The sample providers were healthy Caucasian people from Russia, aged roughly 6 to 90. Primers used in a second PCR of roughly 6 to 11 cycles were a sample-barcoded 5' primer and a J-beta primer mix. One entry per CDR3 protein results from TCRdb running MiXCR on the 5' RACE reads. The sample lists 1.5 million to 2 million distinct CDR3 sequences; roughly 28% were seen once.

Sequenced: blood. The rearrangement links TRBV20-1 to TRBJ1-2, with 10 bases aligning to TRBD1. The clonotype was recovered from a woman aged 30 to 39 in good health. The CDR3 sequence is CSARPTGGRSYGYTF. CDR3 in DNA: TGCAGTGCTAGACCGACAGGGGGCCGTAGCTATGGCTACACCTTC.